Detailed here is one TCR beta chain. Its cognate antigen is unknown. The study ran its PCR with 60 Vbeta and 13 Jbeta primers. Generated by immunoSEQ multiplex PCR, the TCRdb table keeps only in-frame clones and is missing some. The sample lists 150,000 or so clones, approximately 80% occurring once. The source of the sample is a study of cytomegalovirus exposure and HLA in healthy donors. Overall study context: Around 78 million unique TCR sequences came from HLA-typed donors in an early release.

Germline CDR1 SGHTA, CDR2 FQGNSA. Trimming removed 1 base from V and 8 bases from J; junction bases left unmatched: 9. This CDR3 has 16 residues. Study outcomes and limitations: Presence/absence results assume similar sequencing depth per donor, which may not hold. Under in vitro conditions, three CMV-associated chains were confirmed as specific for CMV antigens.

The sequence came from a woman aged 40 to 50 in good health and CMV-seronegative. This chain joins TRBV7-2 and TRBJ2-1, with 9 bases fitting TRBD2. Sequencing was carried out using PBMCs. The CDR3 sequence: CASSLEGRGGLDEQFF. The CDR3 bases are TGTGCCAGCAGCTTAGAGGGGCGGGGGGGCCTTGATGAGCAGTTCTTC. Based on the CDR3 plus reference TRBV7-2 and TRBJ2-1, the full variable domain is GAGVSQSPSNKVTEKGKDVELRCDPISGHTALYWYRQSLGQGLEFLIYFQGNSAPDKSGLPSDRFSAERTGGSVSTLTIQRTQQEDSAVYLCASSLEGRGGLDEQFFGPGTRLTVL.